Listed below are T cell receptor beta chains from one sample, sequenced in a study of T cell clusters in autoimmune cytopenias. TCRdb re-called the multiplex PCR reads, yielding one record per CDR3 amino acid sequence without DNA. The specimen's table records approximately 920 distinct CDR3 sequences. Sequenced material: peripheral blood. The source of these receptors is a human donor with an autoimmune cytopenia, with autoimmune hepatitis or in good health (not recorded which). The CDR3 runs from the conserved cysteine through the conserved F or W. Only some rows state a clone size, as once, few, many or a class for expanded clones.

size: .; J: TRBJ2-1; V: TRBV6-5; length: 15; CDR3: CASSAGLAGVIEQFF
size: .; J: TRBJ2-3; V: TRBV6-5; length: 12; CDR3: CASSVPRDTQYF
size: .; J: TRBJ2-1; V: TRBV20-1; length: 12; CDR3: CSAPRRGNEQFF
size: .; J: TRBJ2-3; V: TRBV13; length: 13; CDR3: CASSLGLTDTQYF
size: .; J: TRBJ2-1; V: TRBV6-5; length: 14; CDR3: CASRATGRYNEQFF
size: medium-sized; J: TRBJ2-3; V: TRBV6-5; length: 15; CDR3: CASSPGTGDTDTQYF
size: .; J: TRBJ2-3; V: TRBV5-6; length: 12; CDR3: CASSLDTDTQYF
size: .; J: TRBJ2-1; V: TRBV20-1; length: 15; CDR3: CSASGTSGDYNEQFF
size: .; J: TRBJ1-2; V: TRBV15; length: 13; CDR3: CATSRGGTDGYTF
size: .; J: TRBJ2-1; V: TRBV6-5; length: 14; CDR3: CASSAASGGDEQFF